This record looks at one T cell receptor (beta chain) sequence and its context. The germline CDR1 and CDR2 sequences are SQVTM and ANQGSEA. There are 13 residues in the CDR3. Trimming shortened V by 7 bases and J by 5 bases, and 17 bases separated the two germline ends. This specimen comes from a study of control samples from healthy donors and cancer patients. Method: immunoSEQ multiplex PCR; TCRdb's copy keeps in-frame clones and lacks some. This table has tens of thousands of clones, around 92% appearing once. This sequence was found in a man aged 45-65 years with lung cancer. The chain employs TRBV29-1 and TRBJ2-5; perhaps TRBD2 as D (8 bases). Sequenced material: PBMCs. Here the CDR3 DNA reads TGCAGCGGCGAGACAGGGACTAGGGAGACCCAGTACTTC. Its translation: CSGETGTRETQYF.